Listed here is a single TCR beta chain. This sample was taken from a study of radiotherapy plus CTLA-4 blockade in lung cancer. TCRdb keeps only in-frame clones here, not all; method: immunoSEQ multiplex PCR. This sample has around 65,000 clones, with around three quarters found just once. This receptor was obtained from a human donor with non-small cell lung cancer who had a complete response to radiotherapy plus ipilimumab. The source material was peripheral blood, sampled from a patient treated with radiotherapy plus ipilimumab.

The CDR3 loop is CASSGHLAELTDTQYF. CDR3 nucleotide sequence: TGTGCCAGCAGTGGCCACCTAGCGGAACTCACAGATACGCAGTATTTT. The chain links TRBV6-4 to TRBJ2-3; the match to TRBD2 covers 7 bases. The length of the CDR3 is 16 residues. Trimming at V came to 4 bases and at J to 2 bases, leaving 9 bases not matched to a gene. CDR1 is MRHNA and CDR2 is SNTAGT in the germline V gene.